This T cell receptor (beta chain) was recorded in a study of blood T cell repertoires in COVID-19. Study-wide context: Samples representing acute and convalescent COVID-19 were sourced from the United States, Italy and Spain.

J gave up 1 base and V 1 base, and 4 bases lay outside the gene matches. The CDR3 is 15 amino acids. Per germline, CDR1 SGHNT and CDR2 YYREEE (reference sequence). Per the original data handling: Amplifying reference gene primers gave estimates of nucleated cell counts. Sequencing was performed with immunoSEQ multiplex PCR; in TCRdb, only in-frame clones are kept and a portion is missing. The D gene and trimming were derived from the DNA, and the V and J assignments and clone size from that table. The sample has about 230,000 clones, just over 85% seen once; the top ten hold approximately 10%. The rearrangement links TRBV5-4 to TRBJ1-1; the match to TRBD1 covers 7 bases. The origin of this receptor is a man in his fifties with COVID-19, enrolled during active disease. The sequencing sample was made of peripheral blood. CDR3 DNA: TGTGCCAGCAGCTTGACCCGGGACAGGAACACTGAAGCTTTCTTT. The encoded protein is CASSLTRDRNTEAFF.